Each of the 5 T cell receptor beta chains below was sequenced from the same sample in a study of blood T cell repertoires in COVID-19 (dated by TCRdb to the early 2020s). The library was produced with the immunoSEQ multiplex PCR assay. Entries here come from immuneACCESS through TCRdb and include only in-frame sequences with V and J called. Some clones fail to appear in such tables; in the studies checked, an unresolved V gene covers under half of the shortfall, and the cause of the remainder is unknown. The sample data list 130,000 to 150,000 clones, and roughly nine tenths of these were observed just once. The ten largest account for around an eighth of the sample. Sequenced sample: peripheral blood. Receptors originate from a man younger than 30 with COVID-19, enrolled during active disease.

CDR3 sequence reads: CASSSGQGYGYTF. The CDR3 DNA reads TGTGCCAGCAGCTCGGGACAGGGTTATGGCTACACCTTC. The rearrangement links TRBV7-9 to TRBJ1-2, with 9 bases fitting TRBD1. From germline, CDR1 is SEHNR and CDR2 FQNEAQ (reference sequence). The CDR3 is 13 residues long. The J segment lost 5 bases and the V segment lost 4 bases, leaving 2 bases of the junction unmatched.

The V and J genes are TRBV27 and TRBJ1-5, with 12 nucleotides matching TRBD1. This CDR3 has 16 residues. CDR1 and CDR2 from the germline V gene are MNHEY and SMNVEV (reference sequence). V trimming: 6 bases; J trimming: 6 bases; junction bases outside the gene matches: 9. Here the CDR3 DNA reads TGTGCCAGCAGAGGGACAGGGGGCGCATCTTCTCAGCCCCAGCATTTT. This codes for CASRGTGGASSQPQHF.

The V gene is TRBV7-2, the J gene TRBJ2-7, with a weak D call TRBD2 (7 bases). V was cut by 6 bases and J by 6 bases, with 18 bases left in between. The CDR3 is made up of 14 amino acids. Germline CDR1 SGHTA, CDR2 FQGNSA. The CDR3, as DNA: TGTGCCAGCAGAAAACCGGGCGCGGGGGCCGAGCAGTACTTC. This gives the protein CASRKPGAGAEQYF.

The chain is built from TRBV7-8 and TRBJ2-4; D may be TRBD1 (7 bases). The V gene lost 5 bases and the J gene lost 8 bases, with 10 bases spanning the gap. Germline CDR1 is SGHVS and CDR2 is FQNEAQ. The CDR3 consists of 12 residues. DNA for the CDR3: TGTGCCAGCAGCCCAGGGGGGTACATTCAGTACTTC. Its translation: CASSPGGYIQYF.

The rearrangement links TRBV19 to TRBJ1-1; a possible D gene is TRBD1 (5 bases). Germline lookup yields CDR1 LNHDA and CDR2 SQIVND (reference sequence). This CDR3 has 15 amino acids. The V and J ends lost 4 bases and 7 bases respectively, with 19 bases between them. CDR3 bases: TGTGCCAGTAGTAAATTAGGACACACCAACGGTGAAGCTTTCTTT. Encoded protein: CASSKLGHTNGEAFF.